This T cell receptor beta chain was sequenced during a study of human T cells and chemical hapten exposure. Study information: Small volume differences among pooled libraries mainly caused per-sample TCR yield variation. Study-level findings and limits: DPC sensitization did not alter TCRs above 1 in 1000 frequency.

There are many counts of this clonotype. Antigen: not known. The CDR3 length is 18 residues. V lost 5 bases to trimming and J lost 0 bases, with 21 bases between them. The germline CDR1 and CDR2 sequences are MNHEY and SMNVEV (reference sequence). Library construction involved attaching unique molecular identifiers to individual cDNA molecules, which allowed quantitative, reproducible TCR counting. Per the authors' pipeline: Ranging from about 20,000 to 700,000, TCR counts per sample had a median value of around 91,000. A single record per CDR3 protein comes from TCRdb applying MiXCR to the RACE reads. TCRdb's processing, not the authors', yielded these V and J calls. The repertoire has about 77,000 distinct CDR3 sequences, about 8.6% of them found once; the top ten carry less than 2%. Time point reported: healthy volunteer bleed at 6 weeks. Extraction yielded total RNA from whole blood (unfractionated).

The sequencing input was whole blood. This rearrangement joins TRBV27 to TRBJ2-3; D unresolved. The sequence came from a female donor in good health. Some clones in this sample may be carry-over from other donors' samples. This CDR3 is CASSPLLLIIPSTDTQYF. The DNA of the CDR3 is TGTGCCAGCAGTCCACTTCTACTTATCATCCCTAGCACAGATACGCAGTATTTT.